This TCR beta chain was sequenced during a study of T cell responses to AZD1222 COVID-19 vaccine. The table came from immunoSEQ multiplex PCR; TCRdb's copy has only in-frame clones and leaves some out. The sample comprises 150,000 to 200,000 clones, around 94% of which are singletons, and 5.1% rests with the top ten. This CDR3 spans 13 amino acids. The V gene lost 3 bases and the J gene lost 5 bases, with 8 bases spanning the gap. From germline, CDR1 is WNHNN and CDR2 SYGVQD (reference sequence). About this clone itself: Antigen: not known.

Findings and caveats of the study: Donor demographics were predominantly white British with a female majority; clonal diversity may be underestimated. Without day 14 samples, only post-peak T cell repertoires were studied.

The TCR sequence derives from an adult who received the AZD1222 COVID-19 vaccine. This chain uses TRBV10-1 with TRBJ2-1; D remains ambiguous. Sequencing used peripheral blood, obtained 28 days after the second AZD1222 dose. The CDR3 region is CASSESRNNEQFF. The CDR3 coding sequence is TGCGCCAGCAGTGAATCCAGGAACAATGAGCAGTTCTTC.